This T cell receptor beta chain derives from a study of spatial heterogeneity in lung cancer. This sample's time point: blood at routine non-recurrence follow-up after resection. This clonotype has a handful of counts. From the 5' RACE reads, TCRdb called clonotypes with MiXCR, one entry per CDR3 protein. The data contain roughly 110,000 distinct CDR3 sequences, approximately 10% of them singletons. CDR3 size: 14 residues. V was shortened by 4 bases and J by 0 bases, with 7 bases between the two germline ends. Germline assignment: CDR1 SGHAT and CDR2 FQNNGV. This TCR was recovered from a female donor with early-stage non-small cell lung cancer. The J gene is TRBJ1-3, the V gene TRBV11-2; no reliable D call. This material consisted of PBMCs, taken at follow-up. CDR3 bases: TGTGCCAGCAGCTCCGGGGTCTCTGGAAACACCATATATTTT. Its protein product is CASSSGVSGNTIYF. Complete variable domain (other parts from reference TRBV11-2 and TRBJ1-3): EAGVAQSPRYKIIEKRQSVAFWCNPISGHATLYWYQQILGQGPKLLIQFQNNGVVDDSQLPKDRFSAERLKGVDSTLKIQPAKLEDSAVYLCASSSGVSGNTIYFGEGSWLTVV.